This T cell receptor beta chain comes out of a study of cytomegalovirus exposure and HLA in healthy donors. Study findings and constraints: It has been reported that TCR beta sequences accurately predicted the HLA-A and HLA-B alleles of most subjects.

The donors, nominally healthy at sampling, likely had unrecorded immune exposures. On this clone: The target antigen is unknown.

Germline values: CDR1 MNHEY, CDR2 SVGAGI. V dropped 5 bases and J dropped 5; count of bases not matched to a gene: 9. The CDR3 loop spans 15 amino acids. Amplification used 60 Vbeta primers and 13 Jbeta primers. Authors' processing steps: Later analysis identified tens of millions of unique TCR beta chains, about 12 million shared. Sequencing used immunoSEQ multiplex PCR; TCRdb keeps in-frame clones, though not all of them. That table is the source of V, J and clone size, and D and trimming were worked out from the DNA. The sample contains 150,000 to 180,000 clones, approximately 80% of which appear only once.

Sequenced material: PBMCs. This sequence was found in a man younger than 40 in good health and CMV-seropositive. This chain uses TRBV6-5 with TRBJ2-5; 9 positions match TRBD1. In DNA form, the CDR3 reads TGTGCCAGCAGTAACCGGGACAGGGTCCTGGAGACCCAGTACTTC. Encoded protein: CASSNRDRVLETQYF.